This TCR beta chain was profiled in a study of early T cells in non-severe SARS-CoV-2 infection. Unique molecular identifier tags were affixed to discrete cDNA molecules. TCRdb called the 5' RACE reads again in MiXCR, with one record for every CDR3 protein. Among more than 60,000 distinct CDR3 sequences listed, 9.5% were seen once. The table lists this clonotype with a count of one. Trimming took 3 bases from V and 5 from J, leaving 13 bases between them. Germline V gene lookup returns CDR1 LNHNV and CDR2 YYDKDF (reference sequence). There are 14 residues in the CDR3. This chain uses TRBV15 with TRBJ2-5; TRBD2 is a possible D gene (5 bases). The sample taken for sequencing was whole blood. The clonotype originates from an adult who was a healthcare worker with PCR-confirmed SARS-CoV-2 infection or an uninfected control (not recorded which). The CDR3 region is CATSSPKEAETQYF. The CDR3 DNA reads as TGTGCCACCAGCAGCCCAAAGGAGGCGGAGACCCAGTACTTC.